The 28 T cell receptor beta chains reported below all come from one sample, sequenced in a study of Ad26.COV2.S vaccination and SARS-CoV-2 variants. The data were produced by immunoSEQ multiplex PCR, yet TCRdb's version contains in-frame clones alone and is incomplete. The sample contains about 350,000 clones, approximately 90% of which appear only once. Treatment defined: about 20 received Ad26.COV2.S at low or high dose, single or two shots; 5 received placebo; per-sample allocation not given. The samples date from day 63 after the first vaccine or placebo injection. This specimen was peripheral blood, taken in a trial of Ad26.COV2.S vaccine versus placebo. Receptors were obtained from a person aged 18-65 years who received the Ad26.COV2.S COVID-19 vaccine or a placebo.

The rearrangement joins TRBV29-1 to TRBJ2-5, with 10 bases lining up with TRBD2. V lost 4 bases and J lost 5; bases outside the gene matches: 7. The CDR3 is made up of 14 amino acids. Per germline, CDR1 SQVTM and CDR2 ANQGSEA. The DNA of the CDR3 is TGCAGCGTTGCAGCGGGAGGGCCGACGGAGACCCAGTACTTC. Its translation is CSVAAGGPTETQYF.

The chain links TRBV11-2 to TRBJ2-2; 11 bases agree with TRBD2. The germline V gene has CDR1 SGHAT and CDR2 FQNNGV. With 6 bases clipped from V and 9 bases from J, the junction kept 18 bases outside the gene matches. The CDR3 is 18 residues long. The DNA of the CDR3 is TGTGCCAGCAGTCCACCTCTTCATAGCGGGGGGGCGAGTCGGGAGCTGTTTTTT. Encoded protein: CASSPPLHSGGASRELFF.

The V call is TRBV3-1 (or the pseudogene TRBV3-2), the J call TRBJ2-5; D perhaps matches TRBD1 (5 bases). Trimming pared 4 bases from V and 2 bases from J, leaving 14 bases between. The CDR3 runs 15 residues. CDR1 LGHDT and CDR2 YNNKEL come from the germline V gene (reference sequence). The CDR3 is CASSRQIGAQETQYF. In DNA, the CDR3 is TGTGCCAGCAGCCGCCAGATTGGGGCACAAGAGACCCAGTACTTC.

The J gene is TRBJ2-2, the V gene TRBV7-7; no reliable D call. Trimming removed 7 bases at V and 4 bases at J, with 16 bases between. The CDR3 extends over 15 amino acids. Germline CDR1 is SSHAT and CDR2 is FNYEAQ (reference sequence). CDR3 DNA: TGTGCCAGCAAACCCCTAGTATCTCTCACCGGGGAGCTGTTTTTT. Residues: CASKPLVSLTGELFF.

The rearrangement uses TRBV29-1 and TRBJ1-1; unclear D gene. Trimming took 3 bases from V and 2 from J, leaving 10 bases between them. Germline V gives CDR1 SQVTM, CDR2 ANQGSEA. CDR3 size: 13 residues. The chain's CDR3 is CSVEPRANTEAFF. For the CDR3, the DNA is TGCAGCGTTGAGCCCCGGGCAAACACTGAAGCTTTCTTT.

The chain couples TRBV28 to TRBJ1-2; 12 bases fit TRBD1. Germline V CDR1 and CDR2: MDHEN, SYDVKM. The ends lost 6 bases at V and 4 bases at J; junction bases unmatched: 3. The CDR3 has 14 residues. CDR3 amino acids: CASRGQGAVYGYTF. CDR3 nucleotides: TGTGCCAGCAGGGGACAGGGGGCAGTCTATGGCTACACCTTC.

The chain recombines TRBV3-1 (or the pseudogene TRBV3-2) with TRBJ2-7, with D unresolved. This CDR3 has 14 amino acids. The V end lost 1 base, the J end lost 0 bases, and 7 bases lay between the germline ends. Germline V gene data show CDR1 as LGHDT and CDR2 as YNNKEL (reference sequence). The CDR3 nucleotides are TGTGCCAGCAGCCAAGGAACGGGCTCCTACGAGCAGTACTTC. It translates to CASSQGTGSYEQYF.

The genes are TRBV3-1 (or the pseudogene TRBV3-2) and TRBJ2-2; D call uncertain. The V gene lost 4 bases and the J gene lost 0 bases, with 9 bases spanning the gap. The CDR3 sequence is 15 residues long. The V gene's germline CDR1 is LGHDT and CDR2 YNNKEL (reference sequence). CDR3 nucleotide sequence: TGTGCCAGCAGCCTTAAGCACCCGAACACCGGGGAGCTGTTTTTT. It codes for CASSLKHPNTGELFF.

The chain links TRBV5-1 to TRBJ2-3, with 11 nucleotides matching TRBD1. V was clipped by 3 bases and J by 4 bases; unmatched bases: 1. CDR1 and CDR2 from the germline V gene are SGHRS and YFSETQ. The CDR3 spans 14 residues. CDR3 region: CASSWTGGADTQYF. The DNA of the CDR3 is TGCGCCAGCAGCTGGACAGGGGGCGCAGATACGCAGTATTTT.

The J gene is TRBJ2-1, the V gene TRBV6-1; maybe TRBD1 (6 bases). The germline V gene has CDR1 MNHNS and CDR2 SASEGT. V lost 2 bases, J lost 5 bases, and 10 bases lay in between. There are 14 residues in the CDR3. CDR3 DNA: TGTGCCAGCAGTGAAACCCGACAGGACAATGAGCAGTTCTTC. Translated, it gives CASSETRQDNEQFF.

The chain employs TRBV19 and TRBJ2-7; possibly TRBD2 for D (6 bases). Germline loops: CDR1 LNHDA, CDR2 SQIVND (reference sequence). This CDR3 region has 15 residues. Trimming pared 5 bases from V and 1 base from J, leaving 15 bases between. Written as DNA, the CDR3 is TGTGCCAGTAGTTCGACGGGACTTCCTTCCTACGAGCAGTACTTC. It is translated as CASSSTGLPSYEQYF. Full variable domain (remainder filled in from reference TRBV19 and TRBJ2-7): DGGITQSPKYLFRKEGQNVTLSCEQNLNHDAMYWYRQDPGQGLRLIYYSQIVNDFQKGDIAEGYSVSREKKESFPLTVTSAQKNPTAFYLCASSSTGLPSYEQYFGPGTRLTVT.

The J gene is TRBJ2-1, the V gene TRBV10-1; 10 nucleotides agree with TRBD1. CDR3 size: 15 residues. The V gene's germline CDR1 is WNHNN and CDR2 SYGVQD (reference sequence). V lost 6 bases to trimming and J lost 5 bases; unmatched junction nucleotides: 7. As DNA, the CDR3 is TGCGCCAGCAGGGCCGGGACAGGGGAAAACAATGAGCAGTTCTTC. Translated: CASRAGTGENNEQFF.

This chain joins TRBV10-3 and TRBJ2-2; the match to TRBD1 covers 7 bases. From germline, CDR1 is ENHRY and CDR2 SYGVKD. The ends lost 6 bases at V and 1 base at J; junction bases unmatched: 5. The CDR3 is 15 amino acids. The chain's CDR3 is CAISYGQENTGELFF. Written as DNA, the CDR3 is TGTGCCATCAGCTACGGACAGGAGAACACCGGGGAGCTGTTTTTT.

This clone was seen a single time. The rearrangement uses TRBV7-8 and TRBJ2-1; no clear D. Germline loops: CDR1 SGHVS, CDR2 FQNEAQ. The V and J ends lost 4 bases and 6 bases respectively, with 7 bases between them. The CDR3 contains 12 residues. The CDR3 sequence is CASSYGGNEQFF. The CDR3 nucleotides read TGTGCCAGCAGCTACGGTGGCAATGAGCAGTTCTTC.

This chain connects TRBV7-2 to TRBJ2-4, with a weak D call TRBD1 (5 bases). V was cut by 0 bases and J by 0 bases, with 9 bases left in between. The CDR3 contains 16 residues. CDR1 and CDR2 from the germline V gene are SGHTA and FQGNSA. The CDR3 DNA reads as TGTGCCAGCAGCTTAGCGGGTACAGGAGCCAAAAACATTCAGTACTTC. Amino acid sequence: CASSLAGTGAKNIQYF.

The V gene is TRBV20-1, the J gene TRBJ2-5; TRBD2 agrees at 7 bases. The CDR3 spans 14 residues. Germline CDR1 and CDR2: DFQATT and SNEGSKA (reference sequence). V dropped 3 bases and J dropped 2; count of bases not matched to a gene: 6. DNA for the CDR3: TGCAGTGCTAGTTTGACTAGCCAACAAGAGACCCAGTACTTC. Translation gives CSASLTSQQETQYF.

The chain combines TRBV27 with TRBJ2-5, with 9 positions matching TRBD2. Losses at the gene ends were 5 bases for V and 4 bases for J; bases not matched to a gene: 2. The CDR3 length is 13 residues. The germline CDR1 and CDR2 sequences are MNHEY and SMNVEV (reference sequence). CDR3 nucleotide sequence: TGTGCCAGCAGTGGAGCGGGAGGAGAGACCCAGTACTTC. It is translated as CASSGAGGETQYF.

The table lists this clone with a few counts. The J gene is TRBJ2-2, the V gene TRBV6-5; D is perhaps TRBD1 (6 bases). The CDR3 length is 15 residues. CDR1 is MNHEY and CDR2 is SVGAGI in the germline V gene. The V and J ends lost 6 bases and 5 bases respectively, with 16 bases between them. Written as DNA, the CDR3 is TGTGCCAGCAGAACGAACAGGGAAGGGACCGGGGAGCTGTTTTTT. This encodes CASRTNREGTGELFF.

The CDR3 sequence is CASSGVGTYQETQYF. The CDR3 DNA is TGTGCCAGCAGTGGGGTGGGCACCTACCAAGAGACCCAGTACTTC. J is TRBJ2-5 and V is TRBV2; the D is unclear. Germline V gene data show CDR1 as SNHLY and CDR2 as FYNNEI. V was trimmed by 4 bases and J by 0 bases, leaving 12 bases between them. The CDR3 runs to 15 residues.

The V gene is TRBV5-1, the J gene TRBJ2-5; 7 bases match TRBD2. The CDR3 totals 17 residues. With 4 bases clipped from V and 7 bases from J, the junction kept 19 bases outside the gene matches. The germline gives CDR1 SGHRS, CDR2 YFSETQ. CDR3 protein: CASSPEASSGVYRTQYF. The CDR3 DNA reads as TGCGCCAGCAGCCCAGAAGCGTCCAGCGGGGTTTATAGGACCCAGTACTTC.

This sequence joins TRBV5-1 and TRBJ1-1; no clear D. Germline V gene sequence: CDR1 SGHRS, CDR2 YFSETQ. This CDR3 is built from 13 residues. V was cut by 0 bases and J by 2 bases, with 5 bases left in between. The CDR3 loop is CASSLDSNTEAFF. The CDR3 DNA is TGCGCCAGCAGCTTGGACAGTAACACTGAAGCTTTCTTT.

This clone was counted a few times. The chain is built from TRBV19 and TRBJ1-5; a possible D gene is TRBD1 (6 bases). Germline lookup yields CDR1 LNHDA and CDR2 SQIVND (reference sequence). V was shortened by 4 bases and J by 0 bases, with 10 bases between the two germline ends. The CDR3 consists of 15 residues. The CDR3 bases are TGTGCCAGTAGTACCTTGGACAGTAGCAATCAGCCCCAGCATTTT. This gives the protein CASSTLDSSNQPQHF.

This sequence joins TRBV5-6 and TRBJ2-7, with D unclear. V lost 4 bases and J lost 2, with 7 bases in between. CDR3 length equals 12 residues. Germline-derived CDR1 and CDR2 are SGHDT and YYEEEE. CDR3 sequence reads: CASSRRTYEQYF. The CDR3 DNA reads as TGTGCCAGCAGCCGACGGACCTACGAGCAGTACTTC.

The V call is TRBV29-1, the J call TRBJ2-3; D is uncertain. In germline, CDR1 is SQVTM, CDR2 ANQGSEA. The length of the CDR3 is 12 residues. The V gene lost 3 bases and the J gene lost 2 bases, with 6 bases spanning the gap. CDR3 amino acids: CSVEGITDTQYF. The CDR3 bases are TGCAGCGTTGAGGGGATCACAGATACGCAGTATTTT.

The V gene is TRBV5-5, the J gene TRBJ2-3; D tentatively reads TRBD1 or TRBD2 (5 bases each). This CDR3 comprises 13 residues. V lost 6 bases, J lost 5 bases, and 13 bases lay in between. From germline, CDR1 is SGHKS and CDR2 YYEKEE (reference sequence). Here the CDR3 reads CASMRGLLDTQYF. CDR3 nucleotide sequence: TGTGCCAGCATGAGGGGTCTGTTAGATACGCAGTATTTT.

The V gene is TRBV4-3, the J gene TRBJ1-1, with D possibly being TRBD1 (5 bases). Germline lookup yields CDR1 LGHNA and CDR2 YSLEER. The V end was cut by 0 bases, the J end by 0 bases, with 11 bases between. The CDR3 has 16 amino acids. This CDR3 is CASSQDFDRMNTEAFF. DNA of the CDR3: TGCGCCAGCAGCCAAGATTTTGACAGAATGAACACTGAAGCTTTCTTT.

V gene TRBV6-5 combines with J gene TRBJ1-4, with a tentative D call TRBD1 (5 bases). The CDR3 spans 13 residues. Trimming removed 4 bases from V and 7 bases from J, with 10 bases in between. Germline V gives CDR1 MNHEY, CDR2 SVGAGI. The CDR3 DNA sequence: TGTGCCAGCAGTTTAGGGCAGGGTGAAAAACTGTTTTTT. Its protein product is CASSLGQGEKLFF.

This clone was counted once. Here the CDR3 DNA reads TGTGCCAGCAGTCGATCGACAGGACATGGGGCCAACGTCCTGACTTTC. As protein: CASSRSTGHGANVLTF. The chain combines TRBV27 with TRBJ2-6, with a weak D call TRBD1 (6 bases). This CDR3 is 16 amino acids long. The V gene lost 5 bases and the J gene lost 3 bases, with 14 bases spanning the gap. CDR1 is MNHEY and CDR2 is SMNVEV in the germline V gene (reference sequence).